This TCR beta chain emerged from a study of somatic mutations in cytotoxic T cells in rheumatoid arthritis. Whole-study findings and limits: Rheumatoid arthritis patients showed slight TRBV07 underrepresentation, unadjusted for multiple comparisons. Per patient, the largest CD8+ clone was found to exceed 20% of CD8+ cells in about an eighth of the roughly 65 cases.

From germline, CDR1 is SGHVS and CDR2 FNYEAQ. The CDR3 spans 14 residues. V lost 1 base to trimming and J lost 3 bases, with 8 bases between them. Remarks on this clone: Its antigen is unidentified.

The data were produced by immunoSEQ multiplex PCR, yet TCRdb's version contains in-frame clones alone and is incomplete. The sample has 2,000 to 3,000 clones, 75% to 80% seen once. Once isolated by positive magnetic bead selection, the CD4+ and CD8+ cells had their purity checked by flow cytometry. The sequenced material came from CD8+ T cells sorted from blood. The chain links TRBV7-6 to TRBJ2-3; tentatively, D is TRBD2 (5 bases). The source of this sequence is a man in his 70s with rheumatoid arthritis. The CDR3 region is CASSLVGETDTQYF. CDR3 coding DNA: TGTGCCAGCAGCTTAGTCGGGGAAACAGATACGCAGTATTTT.